This T cell receptor beta chain was observed in a study of patients and donors after allogeneic stem cell transplantation. Each CDR3 protein gets one entry after TCRdb re-called the RT-PCR reads with MiXCR. This sample has fewer than 75,000 distinct CDR3 sequences, with approximately 26% found just once. Trimming at V came to 6 bases and at J to 8 bases, leaving 7 bases not matched to a gene. Germline-derived CDR1 and CDR2 are LGHNA and YSLEER. This CDR3 comprises 15 residues. The source is a human donor who was either an allogeneic HSCT recipient or a stem cell or donor lymphocyte infusion donor (not recorded which). It is not recorded whose cells these are; they may come from a transplant donor. Input material: blood, either unsorted or a sorted T cell fraction (not recorded which). The V gene is TRBV4-3, the J gene TRBJ1-6, with 10 bases identical to TRBD1. This CDR3 reads CASRIDGTGDSPLHF. CDR3 bases: TGCGCCAGCAGGATAGACGGGACAGGGGATTCACCCCTCCACTTT.